Listed below are T cell receptor beta chains from one sample, sequenced in a study of blood T cells in healthy people across ages. From the 5' RACE reads, TCRdb called clonotypes with MiXCR, one entry per CDR3 protein. In the table there are about 780,000 distinct CDR3 sequences, roughly 25% of which are singletons. These same data were also listed under a study on T cells of mothers and their children.

The sample comprised blood. These receptors were collected from a boy aged 10-17 years in good health. The CDR3 runs from the conserved cysteine through the conserved F or W. The order of the fields is CDR3 protein, clone size, D gene, V gene, J gene. A D gene is named only where the DNA matches it firmly. Rows give clone size only sometimes, using once, few, many, or a class for an expanded clone.

CASSQVGLATNTGELFF	-	-	TRBV4-1	TRBJ2-2
CASSLGRESDTQYF	-	TRBD2	TRBV5-1	TRBJ2-3
CASSLVSGRDSTEAFF	few	-	TRBV5-1	TRBJ1-1
CASSSRPKLGANEKLFF	-	-	TRBV27	TRBJ1-4
CASSEWEYRNEKLFF	few	-	TRBV25-1	TRBJ1-4
CASSSMGQVENTEAFF	-	TRBD1	TRBV18	TRBJ1-1
CASSLAPGSYGTDTQYF	-	-	TRBV12-3/TRBV12-4	TRBJ2-3
CASSLIVGGGRGTQYF	many	TRBD2	TRBV7-6	TRBJ2-5
CASSSRGGDETQYF	-	TRBD2	TRBV3-1	TRBJ2-5
CASSQRQLATYNEQFF	-	TRBD2	TRBV3-1	TRBJ2-1
CASRPSGVYEQYF	few	-	TRBV19	TRBJ2-7
CSAADSGQETQYF	few	TRBD2	TRBV20-1	TRBJ2-5
CASTRGLVTDTQYF	few	TRBD2	TRBV2	TRBJ2-3
CSVATFGTDTQYF	-	-	TRBV29-1	TRBJ2-3
CASTTGTKSANEQFF	few	-	TRBV27	TRBJ2-1
CASSSQLAGGPYEQYF	-	TRBD2	TRBV6-2/TRBV6-3	-
CSVEGLQETQYF	-	-	TRBV29-1	TRBJ2-5
CASSLTSGGDTDTQYF	-	TRBD2	TRBV7-3	TRBJ2-3
CASGRYDGKYF	many	-	TRBV12-5	TRBJ2-5
CASSYRTDTNTGELFF	few	-	TRBV9	TRBJ2-2
CASSPPRDRGTTNEKLFF	-	TRBD1	TRBV28	TRBJ1-4
CASSRRDASLDEQFF	few	-	TRBV7-9	TRBJ2-1
CSASRDSETQYF	few	-	TRBV20-1	TRBJ2-5
CASSLYGTTYEQYF	-	-	TRBV5-1	-